This T cell receptor beta chain was observed in a study of T cell responses to AZD1222 COVID-19 vaccine. Study as a whole: The analysis combined second doses at about 4 or about 12 weeks.

Trimming pared 4 bases from V and 5 bases from J, leaving 15 bases between. Germline CDR1 reads SQVTM; CDR2 reads ANQGSEA. The CDR3 length is 13 residues. This table comes from immunoSEQ multiplex PCR, and its TCRdb copy is limited to in-frame clones, with some not included. The sample contains some 140,000 clones, roughly 90% of which appear only once. Whole-study findings and limits: At study baseline, merely five or six AZD1222 recipients were seropositive.

With respect to this clone: Its antigen is unknown.

The specimen was peripheral blood, collected on day 0 of AZD1222 vaccination. This receptor was obtained from an adult in good health. The chain is built from TRBV29-1 and TRBJ2-7; D unresolved. The CDR3 nucleotides are TGCAGCGTTGGCCAATACTCCCCACACGAGCAGTACTTC. Protein product: CSVGQYSPHEQYF.